Sequencing of this T cell receptor beta chain was carried out in a study of blood T cell repertoires in COVID-19. Study information: The study drew acute and convalescent COVID-19 samples from the United States, Italy and Spain. In each case, the material was cDNA or gDNA derived from T cells, B-cell-depleted T cells, or PBMCs.

With V trimmed by 3 bases and J by 3 bases, 4 bases remained unmatched. CDR3 length: 15 amino acids. CDR1 and CDR2 from the germline V gene are SGHKS and YYEKEE (reference sequence). Followed over time, Seattle patients had been enrolled while infection was active. Authors' data handling: Cell counts per sample came from amplifying reference gene primers. The protocol was immunoSEQ multiplex PCR, while the TCRdb copy is restricted to in-frame clones and leaves out a portion. That table gives V, J and clone size, and the DNA gave D and trimming. The sample carries about 480,000 clones, roughly 89% recorded once.

The receptor's source is a man younger than 35 with COVID-19, enrolled during active disease. Specimen: peripheral blood. The J gene is TRBJ2-3, the V gene TRBV5-5; TRBD2 matches at 10 bases. The CDR3 DNA reads TGTGCCAGCAGCTCTACTAGCGGGATAACAGATACGCAGTATTTT. Amino acid sequence: CASSSTSGITDTQYF.